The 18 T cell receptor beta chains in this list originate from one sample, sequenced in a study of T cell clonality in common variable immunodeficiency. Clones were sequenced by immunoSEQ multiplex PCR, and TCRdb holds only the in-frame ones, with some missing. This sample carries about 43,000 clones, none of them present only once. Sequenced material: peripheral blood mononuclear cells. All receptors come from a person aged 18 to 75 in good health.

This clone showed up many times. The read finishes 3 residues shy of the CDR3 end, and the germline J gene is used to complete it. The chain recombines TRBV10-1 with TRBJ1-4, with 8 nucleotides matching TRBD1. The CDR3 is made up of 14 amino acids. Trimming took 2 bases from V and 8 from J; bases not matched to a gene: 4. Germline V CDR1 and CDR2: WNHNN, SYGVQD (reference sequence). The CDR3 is CASSEGRGPEKLFF. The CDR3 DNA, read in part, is TGCGCCAGCAGTGAGGGCAGGGGGCCCGAAAAA.

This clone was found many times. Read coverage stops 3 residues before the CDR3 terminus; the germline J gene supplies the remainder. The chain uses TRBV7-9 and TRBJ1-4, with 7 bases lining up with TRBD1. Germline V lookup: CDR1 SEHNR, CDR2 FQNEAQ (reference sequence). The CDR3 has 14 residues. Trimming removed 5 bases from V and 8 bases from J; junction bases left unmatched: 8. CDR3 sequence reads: CASSQTTGNEKLFF. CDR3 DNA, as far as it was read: TGTGCCAGCAGCCAAACGACAGGGAACGAAAAA.

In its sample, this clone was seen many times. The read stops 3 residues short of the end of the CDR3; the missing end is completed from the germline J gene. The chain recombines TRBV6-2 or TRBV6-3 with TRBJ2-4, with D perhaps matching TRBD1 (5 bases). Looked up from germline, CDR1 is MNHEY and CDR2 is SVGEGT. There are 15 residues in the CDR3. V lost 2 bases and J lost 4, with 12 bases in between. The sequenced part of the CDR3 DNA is TGTGCCAGCAGTTACGAAGGGGCGCGGAAAAACATT. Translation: CASSYEGARKNI. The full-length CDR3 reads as CASSYEGARKNIQYF.

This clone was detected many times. The part of the CDR3 DNA that was read is TGTGCCAGTAGTATTGGTAGGGGTGCATCAGAAAAA. Translating it yields CASSIGRGASEK. The CDR3 in its entirety is CASSIGRGASEKLFF. V is TRBV19 and J is TRBJ1-4; D is possibly TRBD1 (5 bases). The read ends 3 residues shy of where the CDR3 ends; the end is completed using the germline J gene. Looked up from germline, CDR1 is LNHDA and CDR2 is SQIVND (reference sequence). This CDR3 is built from 15 residues. Trimming removed 3 bases at V and 8 bases at J, with 16 bases between.

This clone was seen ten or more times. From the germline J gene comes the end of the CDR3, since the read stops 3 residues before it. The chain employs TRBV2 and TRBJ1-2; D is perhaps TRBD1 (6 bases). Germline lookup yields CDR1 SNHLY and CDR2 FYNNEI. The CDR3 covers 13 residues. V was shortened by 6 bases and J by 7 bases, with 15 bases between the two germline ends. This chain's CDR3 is CASSPRGTGGYTF. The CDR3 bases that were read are TGTGCCAGCAGCCCCAGGGGAACGGGTGGC.

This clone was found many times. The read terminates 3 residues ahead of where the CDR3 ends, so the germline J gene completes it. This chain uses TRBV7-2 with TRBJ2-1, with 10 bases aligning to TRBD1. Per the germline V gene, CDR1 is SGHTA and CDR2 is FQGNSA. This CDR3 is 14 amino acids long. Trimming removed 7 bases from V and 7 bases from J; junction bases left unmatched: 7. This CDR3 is CASTSDRGTNEQFF. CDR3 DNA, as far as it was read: TGTGCCAGCACCTCGGACAGGGGGACAAATGAG. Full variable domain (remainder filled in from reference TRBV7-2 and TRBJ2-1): GAGVSQSPSNKVTEKGKDVELRCDPISGHTALYWYRQSLGQGLEFLIYFQGNSAPDKSGLPSDRFSAERTGGSVSTLTIQRTQQEDSAVYLCASTSDRGTNEQFFGPGTRLTVL.

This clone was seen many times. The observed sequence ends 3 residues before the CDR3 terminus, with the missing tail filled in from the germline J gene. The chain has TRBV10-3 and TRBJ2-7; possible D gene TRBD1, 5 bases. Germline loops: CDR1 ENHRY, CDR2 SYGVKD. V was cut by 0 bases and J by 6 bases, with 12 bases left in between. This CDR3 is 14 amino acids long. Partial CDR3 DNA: TGTGCCATCAGTGAGTCTGGCAGGGTAGGCGAG. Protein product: CAISESGRVGE. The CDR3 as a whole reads CAISESGRVGEQYF.

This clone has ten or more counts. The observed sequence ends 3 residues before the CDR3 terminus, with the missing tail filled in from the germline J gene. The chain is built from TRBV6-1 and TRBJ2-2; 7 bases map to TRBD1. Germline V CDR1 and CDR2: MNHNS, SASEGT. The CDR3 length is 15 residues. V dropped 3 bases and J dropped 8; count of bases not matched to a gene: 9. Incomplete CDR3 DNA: TGTGCCAGCAGTGACGGGACAGACTCCGGGGGGGAG. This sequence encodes CASSDGTDSGGE. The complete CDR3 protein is CASSDGTDSGGELFF.

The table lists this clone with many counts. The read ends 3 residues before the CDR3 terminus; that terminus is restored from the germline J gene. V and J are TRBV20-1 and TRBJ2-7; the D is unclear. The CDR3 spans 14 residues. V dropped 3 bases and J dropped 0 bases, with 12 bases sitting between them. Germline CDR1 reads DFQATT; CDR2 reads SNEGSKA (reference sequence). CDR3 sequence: CSASRPGFSYEQYF. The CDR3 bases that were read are TGCAGTGCTAGCCGACCCGGGTTCTCCTACGAG.

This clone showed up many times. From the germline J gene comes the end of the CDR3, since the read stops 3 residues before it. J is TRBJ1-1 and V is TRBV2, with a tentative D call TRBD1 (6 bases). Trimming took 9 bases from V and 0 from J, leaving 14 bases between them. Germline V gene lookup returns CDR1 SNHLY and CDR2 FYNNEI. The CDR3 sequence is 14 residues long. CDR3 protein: CASVLQGMNTEAFF. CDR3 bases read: TGTGCCAGTGTCCTGCAGGGGATGAACACTGAA. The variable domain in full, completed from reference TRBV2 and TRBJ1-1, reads EPEVTQTPSHQVTQMGQEVILRCVPISNHLYFYWYRQILGQKVEFLVSFYNNEISEKSEIFDDQFSVERPDGSNFTLKIRSTKLEDSAMYFCASVLQGMNTEAFFGQGTRLTVV.

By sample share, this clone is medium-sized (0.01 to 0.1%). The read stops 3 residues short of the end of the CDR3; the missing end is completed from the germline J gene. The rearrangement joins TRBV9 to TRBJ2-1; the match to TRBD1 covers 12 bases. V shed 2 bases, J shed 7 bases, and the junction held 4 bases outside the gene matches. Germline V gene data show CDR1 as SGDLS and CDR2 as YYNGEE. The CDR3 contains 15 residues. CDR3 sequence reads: CASSVSGQGANEQFF. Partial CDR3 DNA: TGTGCCAGCAGCGTTTCGGGACAGGGGGCGAATGAG.

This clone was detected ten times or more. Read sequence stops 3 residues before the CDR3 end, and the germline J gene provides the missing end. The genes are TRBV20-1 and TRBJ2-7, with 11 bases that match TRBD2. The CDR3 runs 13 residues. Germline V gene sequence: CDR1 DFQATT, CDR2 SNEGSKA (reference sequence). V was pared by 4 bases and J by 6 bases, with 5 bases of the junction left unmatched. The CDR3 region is CSAMGLAVSEQYF. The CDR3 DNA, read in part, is TGCAGTGCTATGGGACTAGCGGTATCCGAG.

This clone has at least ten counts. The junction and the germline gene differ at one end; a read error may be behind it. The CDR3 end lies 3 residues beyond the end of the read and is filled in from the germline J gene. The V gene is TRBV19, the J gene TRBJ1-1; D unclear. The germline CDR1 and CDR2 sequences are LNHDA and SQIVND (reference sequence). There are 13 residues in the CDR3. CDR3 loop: CAGSLAGNTEAFF. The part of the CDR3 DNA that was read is TGTGCCGGTAGCTTGGCTGGGAACACTGAA.

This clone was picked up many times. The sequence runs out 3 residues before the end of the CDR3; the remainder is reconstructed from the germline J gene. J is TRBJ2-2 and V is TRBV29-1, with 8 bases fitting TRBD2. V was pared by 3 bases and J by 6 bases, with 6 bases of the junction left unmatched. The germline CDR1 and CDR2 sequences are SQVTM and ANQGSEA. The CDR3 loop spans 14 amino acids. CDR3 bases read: TGCAGCGTTGAGGACGGGGGGGGCTCCGGGGAG. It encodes CSVEDGGGSGE. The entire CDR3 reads CSVEDGGGSGELFF.

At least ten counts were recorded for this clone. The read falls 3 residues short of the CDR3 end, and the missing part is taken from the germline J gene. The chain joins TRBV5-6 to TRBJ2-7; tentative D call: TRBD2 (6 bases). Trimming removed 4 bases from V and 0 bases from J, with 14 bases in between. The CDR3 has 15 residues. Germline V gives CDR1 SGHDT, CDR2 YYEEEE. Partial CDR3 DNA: TGTGCCAGCAGCGGGGGTCCGGGACTCTCCTACGAG. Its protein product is CASSGGPGLSYE. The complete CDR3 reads CASSGGPGLSYEQYF. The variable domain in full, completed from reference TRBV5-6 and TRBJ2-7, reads DAGVTQSPTHLIKTRGQQVTLRCSPKSGHDTVSWYQQALGQGPQFIFQYYEEEERQRGNFPDRFSGHQFPNYSSELNVNALLLGDSALYLCASSGGPGLSYEQYFGPGTRLTVT.

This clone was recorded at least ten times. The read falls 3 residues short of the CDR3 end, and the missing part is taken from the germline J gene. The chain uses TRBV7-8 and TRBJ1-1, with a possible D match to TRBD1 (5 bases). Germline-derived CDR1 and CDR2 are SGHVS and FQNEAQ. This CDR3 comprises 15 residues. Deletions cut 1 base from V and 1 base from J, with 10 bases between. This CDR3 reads CASSLERGANTEAFF. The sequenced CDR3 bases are TGTGCCAGCAGCTTAGAAAGGGGAGCGAACACTGAA.

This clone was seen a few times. Partial CDR3 DNA: TGTGCCAGCAGTGGGGCCGGGGGTGGGCCC. It codes for CASSGAGGGP. The entire CDR3 is CASSGAGGGPQHF. The V call is TRBV6-1, the J call TRBJ1-5, with D maybe TRBD1 (5 bases). The read terminates 3 residues before the CDR3 end, so the remaining end is supplied by the germline J gene. Germline V CDR1 and CDR2: MNHNS, SASEGT. V lost 4 bases, J lost 9 bases, and 13 bases lay in between. CDR3 length: 13 residues.

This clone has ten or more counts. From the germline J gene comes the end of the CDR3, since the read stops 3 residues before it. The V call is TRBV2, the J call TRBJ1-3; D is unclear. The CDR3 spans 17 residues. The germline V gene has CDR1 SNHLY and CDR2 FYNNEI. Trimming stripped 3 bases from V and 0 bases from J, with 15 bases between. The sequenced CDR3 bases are TGTGCCAGCAGTGACCCCCTGGCAGGCATCTCTGGAAACACC. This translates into CASSDPLAGISGNT. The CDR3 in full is CASSDPLAGISGNTIYF.